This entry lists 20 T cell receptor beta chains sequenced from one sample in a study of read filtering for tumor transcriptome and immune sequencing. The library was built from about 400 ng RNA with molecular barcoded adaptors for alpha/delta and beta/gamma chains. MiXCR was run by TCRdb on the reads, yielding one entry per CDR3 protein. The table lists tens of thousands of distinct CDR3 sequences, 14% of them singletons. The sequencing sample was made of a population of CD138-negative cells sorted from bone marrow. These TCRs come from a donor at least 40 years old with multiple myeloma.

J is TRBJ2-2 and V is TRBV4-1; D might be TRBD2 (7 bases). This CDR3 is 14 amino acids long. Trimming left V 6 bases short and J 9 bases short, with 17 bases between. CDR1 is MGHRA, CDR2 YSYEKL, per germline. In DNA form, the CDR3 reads TGCGCCAGCAGTCTACTGGGGGGGGCGCGGGAGCTGTTTTTT. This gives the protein CASSLLGGARELFF.

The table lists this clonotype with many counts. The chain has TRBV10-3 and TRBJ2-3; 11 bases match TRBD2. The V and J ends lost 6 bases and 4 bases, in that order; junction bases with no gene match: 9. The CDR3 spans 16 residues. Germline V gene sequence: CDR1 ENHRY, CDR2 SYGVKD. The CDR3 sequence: CAIRMTSGILPDTQYF. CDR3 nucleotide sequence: TGTGCCATCAGGATGACTAGCGGGATTTTGCCAGATACGCAGTATTTT.

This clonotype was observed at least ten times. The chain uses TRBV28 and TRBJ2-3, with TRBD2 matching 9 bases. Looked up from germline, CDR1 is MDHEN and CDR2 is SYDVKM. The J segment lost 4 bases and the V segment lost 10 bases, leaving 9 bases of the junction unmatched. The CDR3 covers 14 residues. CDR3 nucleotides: TGTGCCACGCGTAGCGGGAGAAACGCAGATACGCAGTATTTT. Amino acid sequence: CATRSGRNADTQYF.

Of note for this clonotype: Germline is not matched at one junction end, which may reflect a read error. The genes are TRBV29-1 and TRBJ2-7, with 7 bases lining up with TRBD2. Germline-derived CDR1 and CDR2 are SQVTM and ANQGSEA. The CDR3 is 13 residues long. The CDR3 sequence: CSVEEPSGYEQHF. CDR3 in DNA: TGCAGCGTTGAAGAGCCTAGCGGATACGAGCAGCACTTC.

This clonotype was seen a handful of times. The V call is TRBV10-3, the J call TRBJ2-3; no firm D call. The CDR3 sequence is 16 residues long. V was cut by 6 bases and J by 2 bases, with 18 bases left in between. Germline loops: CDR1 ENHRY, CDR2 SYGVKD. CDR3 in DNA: TGTGCCATCAGCCTAGGAAAATTGCACACCACAGATACGCAGTATTTT. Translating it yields CAISLGKLHTTDTQYF.

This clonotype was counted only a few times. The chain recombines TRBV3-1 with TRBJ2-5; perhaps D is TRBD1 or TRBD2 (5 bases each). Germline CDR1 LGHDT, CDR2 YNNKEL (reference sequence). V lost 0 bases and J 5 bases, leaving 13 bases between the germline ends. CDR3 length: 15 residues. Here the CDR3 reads CASSQDNPGTETQYF. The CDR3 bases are TGTGCCAGCAGCCAAGATAATCCGGGGACGGAGACCCAGTACTTC.

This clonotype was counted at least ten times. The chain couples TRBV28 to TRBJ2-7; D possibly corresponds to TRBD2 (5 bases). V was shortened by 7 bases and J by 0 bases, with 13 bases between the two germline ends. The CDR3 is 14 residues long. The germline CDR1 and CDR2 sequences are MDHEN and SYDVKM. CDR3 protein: CASTRTRLSYEQYF. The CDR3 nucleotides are TGTGCCAGCACCCGGACTCGACTCTCCTACGAGCAGTACTTC.

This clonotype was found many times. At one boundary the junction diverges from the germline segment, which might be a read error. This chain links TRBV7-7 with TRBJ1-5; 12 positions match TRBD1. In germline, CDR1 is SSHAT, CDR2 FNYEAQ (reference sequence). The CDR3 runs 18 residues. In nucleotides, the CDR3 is TGTGCTAGCAGCTCTTGGGACAGGGGGCGCGTTGGCAATCAGCCCCAGCATTTT. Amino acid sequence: CASSSWDRGRVGNQPQHF.

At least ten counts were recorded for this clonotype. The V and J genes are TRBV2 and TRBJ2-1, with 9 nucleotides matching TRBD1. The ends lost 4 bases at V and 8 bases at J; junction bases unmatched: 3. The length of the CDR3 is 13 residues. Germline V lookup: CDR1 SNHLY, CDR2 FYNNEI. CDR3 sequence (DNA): TGTGCCAGCAGTGTACAGGGGGCCTATGAGCAGTTCTTC. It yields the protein CASSVQGAYEQFF.

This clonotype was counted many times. CDR3 amino acids: CASSYSGGRITEAFF. CDR3 bases: TGTGCCAGCAGTTACTCCGGGGGGCGGATCACTGAAGCTTTCTTT. The rearrangement links TRBV6-5 to TRBJ1-1; D is possibly TRBD1 (6 bases). Germline-derived CDR1 and CDR2 are MNHEY and SVGAGI. The CDR3 spans 15 residues. Between the trimmed V and J ends, which lost 0 bases and 4 bases, there was a span of 12 bases.

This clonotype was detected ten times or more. CDR3 in DNA: TGCAGCGTTGGCAGGGGGGGTGTTTCTGAAGCTTTCTTT. This gives the protein CSVGRGGVSEAFF. The rearrangement uses TRBV29-1 and TRBJ1-1; 7 nucleotides line up with TRBD1. V was pared by 4 bases and J by 6 bases, with 8 bases of the junction left unmatched. This CDR3 has 13 amino acids. Germline CDR1 SQVTM, CDR2 ANQGSEA.

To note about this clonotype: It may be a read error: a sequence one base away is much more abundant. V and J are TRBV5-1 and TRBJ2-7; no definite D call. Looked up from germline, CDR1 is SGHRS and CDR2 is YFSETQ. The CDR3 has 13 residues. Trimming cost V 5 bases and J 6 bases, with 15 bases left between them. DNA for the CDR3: TGCGCCAGCAGTCCACTCTTGGGTCGCGAGCAGTACTTC. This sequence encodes CASSPLLGREQYF.

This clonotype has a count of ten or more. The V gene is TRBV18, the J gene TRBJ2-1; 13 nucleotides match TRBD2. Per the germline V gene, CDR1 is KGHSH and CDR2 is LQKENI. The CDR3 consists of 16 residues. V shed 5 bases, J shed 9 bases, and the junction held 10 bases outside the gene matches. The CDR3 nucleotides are TGTGCCAGCTCAACAACCGGGACTAGCGGGAAGATTGAGCAGTTCTTC. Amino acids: CASSTTGTSGKIEQFF.

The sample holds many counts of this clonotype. The CDR3 here is CASSLGADLTDTQYF. The CDR3 region has the DNA TGTGCCAGCAGCTTAGGAGCGGACCTCACAGATACGCAGTATTTT. J is TRBJ2-3 and V is TRBV7-2; D is possibly TRBD2 (5 bases). The V gene lost 1 base and the J gene lost 2 bases, with 10 bases spanning the gap. The CDR3 totals 15 residues. Per germline, CDR1 SGHTA and CDR2 FQGNSA.

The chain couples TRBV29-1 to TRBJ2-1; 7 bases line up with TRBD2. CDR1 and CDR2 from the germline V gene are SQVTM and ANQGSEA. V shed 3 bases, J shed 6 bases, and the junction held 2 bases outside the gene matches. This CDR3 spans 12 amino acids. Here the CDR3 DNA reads TGCAGCGTTGATGGACTAGGCAATGAGCAGTTCTTC. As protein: CSVDGLGNEQFF.

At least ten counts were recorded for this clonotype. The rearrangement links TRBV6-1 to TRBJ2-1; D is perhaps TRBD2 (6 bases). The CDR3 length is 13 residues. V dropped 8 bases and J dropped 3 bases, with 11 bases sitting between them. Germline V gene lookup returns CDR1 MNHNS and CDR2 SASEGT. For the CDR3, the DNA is TGTGCCAGCTGGGAGGCCGGCTACAATGAGCAGTTCTTC. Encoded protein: CASWEAGYNEQFF.

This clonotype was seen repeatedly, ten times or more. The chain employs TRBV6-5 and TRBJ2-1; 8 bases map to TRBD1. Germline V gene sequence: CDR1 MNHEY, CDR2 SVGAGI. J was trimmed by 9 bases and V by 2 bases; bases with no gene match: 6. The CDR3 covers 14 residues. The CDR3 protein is CASSYPGQEREQFF. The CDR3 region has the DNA TGTGCCAGCAGTTACCCGGGACAGGAGCGTGAGCAGTTCTTC.

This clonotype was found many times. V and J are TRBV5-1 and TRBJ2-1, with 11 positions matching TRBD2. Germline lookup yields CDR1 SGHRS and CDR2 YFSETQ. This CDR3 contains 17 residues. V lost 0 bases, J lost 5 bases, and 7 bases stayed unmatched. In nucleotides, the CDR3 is TGCGCCAGCAGCTTGGCAGTTCGACTAGCGGGAAACAATGAGCAGTTCTTC. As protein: CASSLAVRLAGNNEQFF. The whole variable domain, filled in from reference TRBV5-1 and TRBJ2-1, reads KAGVTQTPRYLIKTRGQQVTLSCSPISGHRSVSWYQQTPGQGLQFLFEYFSETQRNKGNFPGRFSGRQFSNSRSEMNVSTLELGDSALYLCASSLAVRLAGNNEQFFGPGTRLTVL.

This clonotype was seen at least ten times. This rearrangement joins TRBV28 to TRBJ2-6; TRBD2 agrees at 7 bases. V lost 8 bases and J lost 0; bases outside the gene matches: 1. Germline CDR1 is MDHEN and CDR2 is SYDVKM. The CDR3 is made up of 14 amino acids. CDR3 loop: CASGGGSGANVLTF. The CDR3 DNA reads TGTGCCAGCGGGGGGGGCTCTGGGGCCAACGTCCTGACTTTC.

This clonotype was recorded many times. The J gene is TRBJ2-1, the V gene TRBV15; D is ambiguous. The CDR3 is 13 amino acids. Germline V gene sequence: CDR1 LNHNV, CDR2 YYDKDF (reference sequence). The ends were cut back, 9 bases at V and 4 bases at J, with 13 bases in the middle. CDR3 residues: CATSPVVYNEQFF. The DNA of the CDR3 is TGTGCCACGTCACCGGTTGTTTACAATGAGCAGTTCTTC.